This TCR beta chain was captured by sequencing in a study of cytomegalovirus exposure and HLA in healthy donors. Whole-study context: The same platform used for the 500 to 850 first-cohort repertoires was also used for the 120 validation repertoires, as a later analysis reported.

Profiled with immunoSEQ multiplex PCR; TCRdb holds only in-frame clones, not every one. The sample includes some 87,000 clones, approximately 96% of them seen just once. This clone has just one count. The germline CDR1 and CDR2 sequences are SGHDT and YYEEEE. Trimming at V came to 0 bases and at J to 7 bases, leaving 4 bases not matched to a gene. CDR3 length: 16 amino acids. The chain joins TRBV5-6 to TRBJ2-2, with 12 positions matching TRBD2. This sequence originates from a woman aged 18-29 years in good health and CMV-seronegative. What was sequenced was PBMCs. CDR3 bases: TGTGCCAGCAGCTTGGTGACTAGCGGGAGTTTCGGGGAGCTGTTTTTT. Translation gives CASSLVTSGSFGELFF.